The rows below give T cell receptor beta chains drawn from one sample of a study of blood T cell repertoires in COVID-19. The repertoire was sequenced with immunoSEQ multiplex PCR; TCRdb's copy has only in-frame clones and lacks some. The sample lists about 81,000 clones, approximately 80% occurring once. The specimen sequenced was peripheral blood. These receptor sequences come from a human donor in a cohort sampled during active COVID-19. Each CDR3 is given with its conserved first and last residue. Each record gives: V gene, J gene, clone size, D gene, CDR3 DNA, CDR3 protein. A D gene is named only where the DNA matches it firmly. The size field is filled for only some rows; it gives once, few, many or a size class.

TRBV13	TRBJ2-7	NA	NA	TGTGCCAGCAGCTTAGGAGGCGGTATTCCAGCCTACGAGCAGTACTTC	CASSLGGGIPAYEQYF
TRBV19	TRBJ2-7	NA	NA	TGTGCCAGTAGTATAGATCAGGGGTCGGTACGGGAGCAGTACTTC	CASSIDQGSVREQYF
TRBV6-6	TRBJ2-1	NA	NA	TGTGCCAGCAGTAATTCTGGGCTAGCGAGAAATGAGCAGTTCTTC	CASSNSGLARNEQFF
TRBV7-2	TRBJ2-7	many	TRBD1	TGTGCCAGCAGCCGGACAGGGTTCTCCTACGAGCAGTACTTC	CASSRTGFSYEQYF
TRBV30	TRBJ1-5	NA	NA	TGTGCCTGGAGTGTACAGGGTTTCGGCAATCAGCCCCAGCATTTT	CAWSVQGFGNQPQHF
TRBV7-9	TRBJ1-3	NA	TRBD1	TGTGCCAGCAGCTTAGGGACAGGGACTGGAAACACCATATATTTT	CASSLGTGTGNTIYF
TRBV7-9	TRBJ1-6	few	TRBD1	TGTGCCAGCAGCGGACAGGGGGTTTCACCCCTCCACTTT	CASSGQGVSPLHF
TRBV2	TRBJ2-5	NA	TRBD2	TGTGCCAGCAACCCTAGCGGGGTAAAAGAGACCCAGTACTTC	CASNPSGVKETQYF
TRBV3-1/TRBV3-2	TRBJ1-2	NA	TRBD1	TGTGCCAGCAGCCCAGGGACAGGGGCGCCTTATGGCTACACCTTC	CASSPGTGAPYGYTF
TRBV10-3	TRBJ2-1	NA	TRBD2	TGTGCCATCGGAAGCGGGGCTAGCGGGCGATACAATGAGCAGTTCTTC	CAIGSGASGRYNEQFF
TRBV7-9	TRBJ1-4	NA	NA	TGTGCCAGCAGCTTACAGGGTGAAAAACTGTTTTTT	CASSLQGEKLFF
TRBV5-1	TRBJ1-3	many	TRBD1	TGCGCCAGCAGCCCATCGGACAGGTTGGGTGGAAACACCATATATTTT	CASSPSDRLGGNTIYF
TRBV28	TRBJ1-5	NA	TRBD1	TGTGCCAGCCGAGGGACTGACAGGGGCATGAATCAGCCCCAGCATTTT	CASRGTDRGMNQPQHF
TRBV6-5	TRBJ1-2	NA	NA	TGTGCCAGCAGTTCTGGCGGATCCTATGGCTACACCTTC	CASSSGGSYGYTF
TRBV6-1	TRBJ1-2	NA	NA	TGTGCCAGCAGTGAGACAGTACAGGGAGAATATGGCTACACCTTC	CASSETVQGEYGYTF
TRBV4-2	TRBJ2-2	NA	TRBD2	TGTGCCAGCAGCCTGACTAGCGGGGGCTGGAACACCGGGGAGCTGTTTTTT	CASSLTSGGWNTGELFF
TRBV6-1	TRBJ1-3	NA	NA	TGTGCCAGCAGTGAAATCAGGCAGGCCGGACTTCTCTCTGGAAACACCATATATTTT	CASSEIRQAGLLSGNTIYF
TRBV7-9	TRBJ1-3	NA	NA	TGTGCCAGCAGCTTACCCTTCAGCTCTGGAAACACCATATATTTT	CASSLPFSSGNTIYF
TRBV9	TRBJ2-7	NA	NA	TGTGCCAGCAGCGCAACCGCAGGGGGCGGGGGCCGCTACGAGCAGTACTTC	CASSATAGGGGRYEQYF
TRBV6-5	TRBJ2-7	few	NA	TGTGCCAGCAGGGGACCTGTCAGGGGCCTCTACGAGCAGTACTTC	CASRGPVRGLYEQYF
TRBV27	TRBJ2-7	NA	NA	TGTGCCAGCAAGCTAGGACAGCTGAGCTCCTACGAGCAGTACTTC	CASKLGQLSSYEQYF
TRBV10-2	TRBJ2-1	NA	TRBD1	TGCGCCAGCAGTGAGTCGGGGGACAGGAGCCTATACAATGAGCAGTTCTTC	CASSESGDRSLYNEQFF
TRBV6-5	TRBJ2-3	NA	NA	TGTGCCAGCAGGCCACCCGAGGTGGGGCAGTATTTT	CASRPPEVGQYF
TRBV5-5	TRBJ2-3	NA	TRBD1	TGTGCCAGCAGTCAGGACAGGGGTAACACAGATACGCAGTATTTT	CASSQDRGNTDTQYF
TRBV3-1/TRBV3-2	TRBJ2-5	NA	TRBD2	TGTGCCAGCAGCCCGTGGACTAGCGGACCTCGGGAGACCCAGTACTTC	CASSPWTSGPRETQYF